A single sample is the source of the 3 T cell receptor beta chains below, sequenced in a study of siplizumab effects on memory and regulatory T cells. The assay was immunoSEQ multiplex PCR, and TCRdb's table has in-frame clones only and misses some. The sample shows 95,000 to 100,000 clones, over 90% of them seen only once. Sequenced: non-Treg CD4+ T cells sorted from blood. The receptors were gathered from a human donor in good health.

Here the CDR3 DNA reads TGTGCCATCAGCCTCGGACAGGGGGACGGCTACACCTTC. Amino acids: CAISLGQGDGYTF. The V gene is TRBV10-3, the J gene TRBJ1-2, with 10 bases aligning to TRBD1. V lost 6 bases, J lost 8 bases, and 6 bases stayed unmatched. The CDR3 is made up of 13 amino acids. CDR1 ENHRY and CDR2 SYGVKD come from the germline V gene.

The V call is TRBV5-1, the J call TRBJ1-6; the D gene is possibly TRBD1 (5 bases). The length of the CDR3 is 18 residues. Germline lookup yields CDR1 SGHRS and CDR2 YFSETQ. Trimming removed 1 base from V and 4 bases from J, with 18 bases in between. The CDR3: CASSLRSTTASYNSPLHF. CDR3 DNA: TGCGCCAGCAGCTTGCGTTCGACGACAGCATCATATAATTCACCCCTCCACTTT.

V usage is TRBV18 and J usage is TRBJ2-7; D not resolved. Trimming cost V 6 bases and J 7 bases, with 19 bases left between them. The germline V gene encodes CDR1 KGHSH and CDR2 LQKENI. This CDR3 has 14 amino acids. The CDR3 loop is CASSPTSGLSEQYF. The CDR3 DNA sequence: TGTGCCAGCTCCCCCACCTCTGGTTTGTCTGAGCAGTACTTC.